The T cell receptor beta chain described here comes from a study of Ad26.COV2.S vaccination and SARS-CoV-2 variants. Study details: Once, or twice with 56 days between doses, Ad26.COV2.S was given intramuscularly.

Of note for this clone: Its cognate antigen is unknown.

Study results and caveats: The TCR breadth and depth analyses may have produced an underestimate of total T cell responses. Reports say spike-specific CD8+ and CD4+ T cell responses covered substantial breadth after vaccination. People who got the vaccine or the placebo had similar non-spike TCR breadth.

Assay: immunoSEQ multiplex PCR; the TCRdb copy retains only in-frame clones and omits some. The sample consists of some 420,000 clones, 88% of them appearing once. The sample's treatment: about 20 received Ad26.COV2.S at low or high dose, single or two shots; 5 received placebo; per-sample allocation not given. Day 63 after the first vaccine or placebo injection was the time point for sampling. Germline CDR1 SGHRS, CDR2 YFSETQ. The trim removed 4 bases at V and 8 bases at J, leaving 18 bases unmatched. The CDR3 is 17 amino acids. This clonotype was obtained from a person aged 18-65 years who received the Ad26.COV2.S COVID-19 vaccine or a placebo. The chain joins TRBV5-1 to TRBJ2-1, with 7 bases lining up with TRBD2. This material consisted of peripheral blood, taken in a trial of Ad26.COV2.S vaccine versus placebo. For the CDR3, the DNA is TGCGCCAGCAGCCCTGGTGGGGGGACTACCCGCCTAGATGAGCAGTTCTTC. Residues: CASSPGGGTTRLDEQFF.